Below are 21 T cell receptor beta chains sequenced from a single sample in a study of blood T cell repertoires in COVID-19. Only in-frame clones appear in the TCRdb table, and some are missing; sequencing was by immunoSEQ multiplex PCR. The repertoire has about 170,000 clones, 82% of them found once; the top ten carry around 7%. Sample: peripheral blood. Source of these receptors: a middle-aged woman with COVID-19, enrolled during active disease.

This chain uses TRBV10-2 with TRBJ1-1; 10 bases map to TRBD1. The CDR3 contains 15 residues. Trimming at V came to 2 bases and at J to 4 bases, leaving 4 bases not matched to a gene. CDR1 is WSHSY, CDR2 SAAADI, per germline. The CDR3 region has the DNA TGCGCCAGCAGTGAGCTTGGGACAGGGGCCACTGAAGCTTTCTTT. It yields the protein CASSELGTGATEAFF.

In regard to this clone: The junction does not match germline at one end; this may be a read error. The chain combines TRBV7-7 with TRBJ2-1; TRBD1 is a possible D gene (6 bases). This CDR3 is 14 amino acids long. The germline gives CDR1 SSHAT, CDR2 FNYEAQ (reference sequence). As DNA, the CDR3 is TGTGCTAGCAGCTTAACGACAGGTGAGGGTGAGCAGTTCTTC. It encodes CASSLTTGEGEQFF. Full variable domain (outside the CDR3, taken from reference TRBV7-7 and TRBJ2-1): GAGVSQSPRYKVTKRGQDVTLRCDPISSHATLYWYQQALGQGPEFLTYFNYEAQPDKSGLPSDRFSAERPEGSISTLTIQRTEQRDSAMYRCASSLTTGEGEQFFGPGTRLTVL.

The gene calls are TRBV2 and TRBJ1-1, with a weak D call TRBD1 (6 bases). The CDR3 consists of 16 residues. The V end lost 6 bases, the J end lost 4 bases, and 21 bases lay between the germline ends. The germline V gene encodes CDR1 SNHLY and CDR2 FYNNEI. The CDR3 region is CASRERDNHLRTEAFF. Here the CDR3 DNA reads TGTGCCAGCAGAGAGCGGGACAACCACCTCCGCACTGAAGCTTTCTTT.

This chain links TRBV28 with TRBJ2-7; 9 bases match TRBD1. Trimming took 6 bases from V and 5 from J; bases not matched to a gene: 5. Germline V gives CDR1 MDHEN, CDR2 SYDVKM. The CDR3 totals 13 residues. The CDR3 loop is CASRGTGIHEQYF. For the CDR3, the DNA is TGTGCCAGCAGGGGGACAGGGATCCACGAGCAGTACTTC.

This chain connects TRBV30 to TRBJ1-2; D uncertain. CDR1 GTSNPN and CDR2 SVGIG come from the germline V gene (reference sequence). The CDR3 has 15 residues. V was pared by 0 bases and J by 6 bases, with 17 bases between. Here the CDR3 reads CAWSVIGQWRDGYTF. The CDR3 DNA is TGTGCCTGGAGTGTTATTGGTCAGTGGAGGGATGGCTACACCTTC.

The CDR3 coding sequence is TGTGCCAGCAGCCGTACTAGCGCGAACACCGGGGAGCTGTTTTTT. Its translation is CASSRTSANTGELFF. The J gene is TRBJ2-2, the V gene TRBV11-2; 7 bases map to TRBD2. The junction had 3 bases not matched to a gene; V was cut back by 5 bases and J by 0 bases. CDR1 and CDR2 (germline): SGHAT, FQNNGV. CDR3 length: 15 amino acids.

The chain carries TRBV5-5 and TRBJ2-3, with 7 nucleotides matching TRBD2. The J segment lost 0 bases and the V segment lost 4 bases, leaving 5 bases of the junction unmatched. Germline loops: CDR1 SGHKS, CDR2 YYEKEE (reference sequence). This CDR3 region has 15 residues. This CDR3 reads CASSQGTTSTDTQYF. Written as DNA, the CDR3 is TGTGCCAGCAGCCAAGGGACTACCAGCACAGATACGCAGTATTTT.

This clone was seen a few times. This chain connects TRBV28 to TRBJ2-7, with a tentative D call TRBD2 (6 bases). Germline values: CDR1 MDHEN, CDR2 SYDVKM. The CDR3 has 12 amino acids. The V end lost 5 bases, the J end lost 7 bases, and 12 bases lay between the germline ends. CDR3 region: CASSRDLTEQYF. CDR3 coding DNA: TGTGCCAGCAGTCGGGACTTAACAGAGCAGTACTTC.

The V gene is TRBV18, the J gene TRBJ2-3, with 10 bases aligning to TRBD2. Germline V gene sequence: CDR1 KGHSH, CDR2 LQKENI. The CDR3 loop spans 16 amino acids. J gave up 1 base and V 5 bases, and 6 bases lay outside the gene matches. CDR3 bases: TGTGCCAGCTCAAGTCTAGCGGGAGAGGGCACAGATACGCAGTATTTT. As protein: CASSSLAGEGTDTQYF.

The chain recombines TRBV28 with TRBJ2-5; D possibly corresponds to TRBD2 (5 bases). V was trimmed by 5 bases and J by 5 bases, leaving 21 bases between them. CDR1 and CDR2 from the germline V gene are MDHEN and SYDVKM. CDR3 length equals 16 residues. In nucleotides, the CDR3 is TGTGCCAGCAGTCTCATTGGTAGAGGGAATGAGGAGACCCAGTACTTC. Protein sequence: CASSLIGRGNEETQYF.

The rearrangement uses TRBV29-1 and TRBJ2-3; a possible D gene is TRBD1 (6 bases). The V gene's germline CDR1 is SQVTM and CDR2 ANQGSEA. The V end lost 6 bases, the J end lost 2 bases, and 12 bases lay between the germline ends. CDR3 length equals 13 residues. This CDR3 reads CSVMGHLTDTQYF. The CDR3 coding sequence is TGCAGCGTCATGGGACACCTCACAGATACGCAGTATTTT.

V gene TRBV6-6 combines with J gene TRBJ2-7; TRBD1 agrees at 7 bases. The CDR3 loop spans 14 amino acids. Looked up from germline, CDR1 is MNHNY and CDR2 is SVGAGI (reference sequence). Trimming cost V 6 bases and J 4 bases; bases outside gene matches: 9. The CDR3 loop is CASSLARDSYEQYF. CDR3 bases: TGTGCCAGCAGCCTCGCCCGGGACAGTTACGAGCAGTACTTC.

This chain links TRBV5-8 with TRBJ2-2, with 11 bases lining up with TRBD2. The CDR3 is 18 amino acids. The germline V gene encodes CDR1 SGHTS and CDR2 YDEGEE. With V trimmed by 1 base and J by 7 bases, 12 bases remained unmatched. The CDR3 DNA sequence: TGTGCCAGCAGCTTGCCGACACTAGCGGGGGAGCGGAACGGGGAGCTGTTTTTT. Protein: CASSLPTLAGERNGELFF.

V usage is TRBV20-1 and J usage is TRBJ2-3, with D hard to call. The CDR3 is 10 residues long. CDR1 and CDR2 (germline): DFQATT, SNEGSKA (reference sequence). The germline V and J ends were trimmed by 6 bases and 4 bases, with 5 bases remaining between them. The CDR3 reads CSAAADTQYF. The CDR3, as DNA: TGCAGTGCCGCAGCAGATACGCAGTATTTT.

The chain employs TRBV19 and TRBJ1-1, with 7 bases matching TRBD1. This CDR3 comprises 15 residues. V lost 0 bases and J lost 5; bases outside the gene matches: 6. Germline CDR1 LNHDA, CDR2 SQIVND (reference sequence). The CDR3, as DNA: TGTGCCAGTAGTATAGATCAGAGGGGGCAAACTGAAGCTTTCTTT. Protein: CASSIDQRGQTEAFF.

J is TRBJ1-4 and V is TRBV29-1; 12 bases match TRBD1. The CDR3 has 14 residues. The junction had 0 bases not matched to a gene; V was cut back by 0 bases and J by 7 bases. Germline CDR1 and CDR2: SQVTM and ANQGSEA. CDR3 loop: CSVEEGQGAEKLFF. The CDR3 DNA reads as TGCAGCGTTGAAGAGGGACAGGGGGCTGAAAAACTGTTTTTT.

This rearrangement joins TRBV6-1 to TRBJ1-3; no firm D call. CDR1 is MNHNS, CDR2 SASEGT, per germline. V was trimmed by 0 bases and J by 4 bases, leaving 13 bases between them. This CDR3 is 16 amino acids long. DNA of the CDR3: TGTGCCAGCAGTGAAGCGGGCTCCCTTGGAGGAAACACCATATATTTT. Translation: CASSEAGSLGGNTIYF.

The rearrangement joins TRBV12-3 or TRBV12-4 to TRBJ1-1, with D possibly matching TRBD1 (6 bases). CDR3 length equals 13 residues. V was cut by 5 bases and J by 5 bases, with 12 bases left in between. The CDR3 is CASSHGTKTEAFF. Here the CDR3 DNA reads TGTGCCAGCAGTCACGGGACAAAAACTGAAGCTTTCTTT.

The CDR3 here is CASRPSGGTTYNEQFF. CDR3 nucleotides: TGCGCCAGCAGACCTAGCGGGGGGACTACCTACAATGAGCAGTTCTTC. The chain employs TRBV10-2 and TRBJ2-1, with TRBD2 matching over 11 bases. Trimming removed 6 bases from V and 2 bases from J; junction bases left unmatched: 6. The CDR3 extends over 16 amino acids. Germline V lookup: CDR1 WSHSY, CDR2 SAAADI.

This sequence joins TRBV9 and TRBJ1-5; no reliable D call. The germline V and J ends were trimmed by 2 bases and 7 bases, with 10 bases remaining between them. Germline loops: CDR1 SGDLS, CDR2 YYNGEE. This CDR3 contains 13 residues. The DNA for the CDR3 is TGTGCCAGCAGCGTGTCGGGGAACCAGCCCCAGCATTTT. This encodes CASSVSGNQPQHF.

Many counts were recorded for this clone. The chain has TRBV5-4 and TRBJ2-7, with D possibly matching TRBD2 (5 bases). This CDR3 region has 14 residues. V was pared by 4 bases and J by 5 bases, with 16 bases between. Germline V lookup: CDR1 SGHNT, CDR2 YYREEE (reference sequence). CDR3 in DNA: TGTGCCAGCAGCCCGGACCTAGCTCACGACGAGCAGTACGTC. It is translated as CASSPDLAHDEQYV.